The source of this T cell receptor (beta chain) is a study of blood T cell repertoires in COVID-19. TCRdb's table, derived via immunoSEQ multiplex PCR, lists solely in-frame clones and lacks some. The repertoire includes 60,000 to 85,000 clones, roughly nine tenths of them detected once, and 1.5% sits in the top ten. The germline V gene has CDR1 SGHNT and CDR2 YYREEE (reference sequence). The CDR3 length is 17 residues. V was shortened by 0 bases and J by 3 bases, with 17 bases between the two germline ends. The J gene is TRBJ2-3, the V gene TRBV5-4; the D gene is possibly TRBD1 (7 bases). The source of this sequence is a man aged 50-60 years with acute or convalescent COVID-19. The specimen was peripheral blood. CDR3 nucleotide sequence: TGTGCCAGCAGCTTGGCCAGGGGGACTCAGTATACAGATACGCAGTATTTT. Its translation: CASSLARGTQYTDTQYF.